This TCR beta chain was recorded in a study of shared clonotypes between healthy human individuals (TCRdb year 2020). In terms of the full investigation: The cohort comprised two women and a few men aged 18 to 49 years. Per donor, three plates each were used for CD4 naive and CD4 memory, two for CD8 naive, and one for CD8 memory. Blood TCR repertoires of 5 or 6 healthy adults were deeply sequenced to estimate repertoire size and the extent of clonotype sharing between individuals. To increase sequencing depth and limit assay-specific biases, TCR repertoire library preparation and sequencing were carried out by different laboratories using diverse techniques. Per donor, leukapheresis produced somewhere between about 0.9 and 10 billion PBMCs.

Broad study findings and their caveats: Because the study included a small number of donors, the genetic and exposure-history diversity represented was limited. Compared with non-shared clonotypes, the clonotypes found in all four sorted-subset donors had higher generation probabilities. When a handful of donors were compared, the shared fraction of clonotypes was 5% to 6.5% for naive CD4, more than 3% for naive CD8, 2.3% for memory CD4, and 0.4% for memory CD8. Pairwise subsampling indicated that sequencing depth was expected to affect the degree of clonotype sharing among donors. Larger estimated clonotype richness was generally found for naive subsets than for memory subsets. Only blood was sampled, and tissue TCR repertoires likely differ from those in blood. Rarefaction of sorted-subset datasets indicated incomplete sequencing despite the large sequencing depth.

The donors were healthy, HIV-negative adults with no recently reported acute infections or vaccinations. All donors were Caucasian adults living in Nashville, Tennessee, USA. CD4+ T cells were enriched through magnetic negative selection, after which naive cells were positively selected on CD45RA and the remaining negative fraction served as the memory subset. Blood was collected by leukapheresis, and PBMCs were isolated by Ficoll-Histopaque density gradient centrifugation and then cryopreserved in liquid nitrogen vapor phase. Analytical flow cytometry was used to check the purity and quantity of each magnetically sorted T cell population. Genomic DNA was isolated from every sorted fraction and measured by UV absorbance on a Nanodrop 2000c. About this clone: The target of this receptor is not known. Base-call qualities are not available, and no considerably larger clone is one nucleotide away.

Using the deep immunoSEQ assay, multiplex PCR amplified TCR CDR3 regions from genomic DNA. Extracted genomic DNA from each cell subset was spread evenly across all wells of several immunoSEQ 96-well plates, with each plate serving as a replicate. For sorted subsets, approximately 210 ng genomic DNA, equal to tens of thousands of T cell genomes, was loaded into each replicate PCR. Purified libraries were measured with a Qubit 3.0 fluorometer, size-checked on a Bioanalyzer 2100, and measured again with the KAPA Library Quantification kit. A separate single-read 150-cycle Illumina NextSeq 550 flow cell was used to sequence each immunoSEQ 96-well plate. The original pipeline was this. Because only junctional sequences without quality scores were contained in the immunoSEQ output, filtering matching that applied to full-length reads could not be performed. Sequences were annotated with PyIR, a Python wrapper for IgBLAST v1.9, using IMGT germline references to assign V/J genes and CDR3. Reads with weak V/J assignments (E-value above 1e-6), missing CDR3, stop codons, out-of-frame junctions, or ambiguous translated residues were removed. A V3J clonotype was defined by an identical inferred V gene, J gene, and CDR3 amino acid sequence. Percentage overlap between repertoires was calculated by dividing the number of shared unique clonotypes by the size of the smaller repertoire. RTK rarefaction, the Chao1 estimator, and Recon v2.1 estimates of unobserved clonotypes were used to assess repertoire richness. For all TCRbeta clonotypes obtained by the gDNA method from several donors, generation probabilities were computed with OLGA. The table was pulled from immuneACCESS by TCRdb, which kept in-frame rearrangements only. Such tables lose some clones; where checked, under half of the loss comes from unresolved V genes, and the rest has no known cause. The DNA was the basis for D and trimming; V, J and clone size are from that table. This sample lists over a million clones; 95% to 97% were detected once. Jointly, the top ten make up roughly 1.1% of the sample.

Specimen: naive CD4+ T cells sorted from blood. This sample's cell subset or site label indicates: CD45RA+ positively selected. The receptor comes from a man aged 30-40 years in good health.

The DNA reads TGCGCCAGCAGCCAGGATACAGGGGTAGGGCAGCCCCAGCATTTT. Its protein is CASSQDTGVGQPQHF. This chain joins TRBV5-1 to TRBJ1-5, and TRBD1 aligns with 7 junction nucleotides. Germline trimming: 4 bases from V, 7 bases from J; junction bases outside gene matches: 11. Taken from the germline V gene, the CDR1 and CDR2 loops are SGHRS and YFSETQ. CDR3 length: 15 amino acids, cysteine to phenylalanine. Solely the CDR3 DNA is kept, with 45 bases framed from the first base.